One sample yielded the 25 T cell receptor beta chains listed below, sequenced in a study of early T cells in non-severe SARS-CoV-2 infection (dated by TCRdb to the early 2020s). The protocol used for the library was 5' RACE. The listed sequencing device is NextSeq 500. In-frame beta chains were kept once TCRdb had trimmed the public reads at Q25 with fastp and called clones with MiXCR. Every CDR3 protein is listed once, alongside the most common genes and DNA of its rows. In this sample the table shows tens of thousands of distinct CDR3 sequences, approximately 15% of which occur a single time. The ten top clones hold 5% to 7% of the sample. The sequenced sample consisted of whole blood. The receptor source for this set is an adult who was a healthcare worker with PCR-confirmed SARS-CoV-2 infection or an uninfected control (not recorded which).

The J gene is TRBJ1-3, the V gene TRBV7-2; D is uncertain. The length of the CDR3 is 15 residues. V dropped 5 bases and J dropped 1 base, with 12 bases sitting between them. CDR1 is SGHTA, CDR2 FQGNSA, per germline. CDR3 sequence (DNA): TGTGCCAGCAGCCCCGTGGGGATATCTGGAAACACCATATATTTT. This sequence encodes CASSPVGISGNTIYF. The full variable domain, in which reference TRBV7-2 and TRBJ1-3 provide the parts outside the CDR3, is GAGVSQSPSNKVTEKGKDVELRCDPISGHTALYWYRQSLGQGLEFLIYFQGNSAPDKSGLPSDRFSAERTGGSVSTLTIQRTQQEDSAVYLCASSPVGISGNTIYFGEGSWLTVV.

The chain is built from TRBV20-1 and TRBJ1-3; 8 nucleotides agree with TRBD1. The V and J ends lost 3 bases and 0 bases, in that order; junction bases with no gene match: 4. The CDR3 contains 15 residues. The germline gives CDR1 DFQATT, CDR2 SNEGSKA (reference sequence). In nucleotides, the CDR3 is TGCAGTGCTAGGGACAGGGTCAACTCTGGAAACACCATATATTTT. Amino acid sequence: CSARDRVNSGNTIYF.

This clonotype was counted a few times. The rearrangement joins TRBV12-3 or TRBV12-4 to TRBJ1-4; no firm D call. The length of the CDR3 is 13 residues. V was shortened by 8 bases and J by 0 bases, with 7 bases between the two germline ends. CDR3 coding DNA: TGTGCCAGCGGCATAGCAACTAATGAAAAACTGTTTTTT. It yields the protein CASGIATNEKLFF.

Sample share makes this clonotype medium-sized (0.01 to 0.1%). This chain joins TRBV9 and TRBJ2-2, with TRBD2 matching 8 bases. Trimming took 0 bases from V and 6 from J; bases not matched to a gene: 7. Germline V gene data show CDR1 as SGDLS and CDR2 as YYNGEE. The CDR3 extends over 16 amino acids. CDR3 DNA sequence: TGTGCCAGCAGCGTAGTAAGCGGGGGAACCCCCGGGGAGCTGTTTTTT. This gives the protein CASSVVSGGTPGELFF. Based on the CDR3 plus reference TRBV9 and TRBJ2-2, the full variable domain is DSGVTQTPKHLITATGQRVTLRCSPRSGDLSVYWYQQSLDQGLQFLIQYYNGEERAKGNILERFSAQQFPDLHSELNLSSLELGDSALYFCASSVVSGGTPGELFFGEGSRLTVL.

This clonotype was observed a few times. The chain recombines TRBV28 with TRBJ1-2, with 12 bases fitting TRBD1. This CDR3 is 14 amino acids long. J gave up 9 bases and V 2 bases, and 4 bases lay outside the gene matches. The germline V gene has CDR1 MDHEN and CDR2 SYDVKM. This CDR3 is CASSLVGTGGSYTF. As DNA, the CDR3 is TGTGCCAGCAGTTTAGTAGGGACAGGGGGCAGCTACACCTTC.

Only a few counts were recorded for this clonotype. This chain uses TRBV28 with TRBJ2-7; tentative D call: TRBD2 (6 bases). Per germline, CDR1 MDHEN and CDR2 SYDVKM. V was pared by 5 bases and J by 7 bases, with 21 bases between. The length of the CDR3 is 15 residues. CDR3 residues: CASSRRSSGPLEQYF. As DNA, the CDR3 is TGTGCCAGCAGTAGGAGGAGTAGCGGACCCCTGGAGCAGTACTTC. The entire variable domain, with the rest obtained from reference TRBV28 and TRBJ2-7, is as follows: DVKVTQSSRYLVKRTGEKVFLECVQDMDHENMFWYRQDPGLGLRLIYFSYDVKMKEKGDIPEGYSVSREKKERFSLILESASTNQTSMYLCASSRRSSGPLEQYFGPGTRLTVT.

This clonotype was detected ten times or more. J is TRBJ1-1 and V is TRBV6-1; 8 positions match TRBD1. Germline CDR1 MNHNS, CDR2 SASEGT. This CDR3 contains 14 residues. The J segment lost 4 bases and the V segment lost 4 bases, leaving 5 bases of the junction unmatched. The CDR3 DNA follows: TGTGCCAGCAGTGGTACAGGGGGGGGCACTGAAGCTTTCTTT. Translated, it gives CASSGTGGGTEAFF.

This chain links TRBV25-1 with TRBJ2-2, with 8 bases matching TRBD2. This CDR3 is built from 17 residues. CDR1 and CDR2 from the germline V gene are MGHDK and SYGVNS. V lost 2 bases to trimming and J lost 1 base; unmatched junction nucleotides: 6. CDR3 loop: CASSEQRGPWNTGELFF. In DNA form, the CDR3 reads TGTGCCAGCAGTGAACAGCGGGGGCCATGGAACACCGGGGAGCTGTTTTTT.

This clonotype was picked up many times. V is TRBV5-1 and J is TRBJ1-4; TRBD1 matches 7 bases. Germline V gives CDR1 SGHRS, CDR2 YFSETQ. V gave up 1 base and J gave up 0 bases; unmatched junction bases: 3. The length of the CDR3 is 16 residues. The CDR3 here is CASSLRQGATNEKLFF. CDR3 nucleotide sequence: TGCGCCAGCAGCTTGAGGCAGGGGGCAACTAATGAAAAACTGTTTTTT.

The V and J genes are TRBV14 and TRBJ1-1; no clear D gene. V lost 1 base and J 0 bases, leaving 6 bases between the germline ends. The CDR3 sequence is 14 residues long. Germline loops: CDR1 SGHDN, CDR2 FVKESK. The DNA for the CDR3 is TGTGCCAGCAGCCAAGGACGCCTGAACACTGAAGCTTTCTTT. Translating it yields CASSQGRLNTEAFF.

The chain recombines TRBV10-3 with TRBJ2-7; D is perhaps TRBD1 (5 bases). CDR1 is ENHRY and CDR2 is SYGVKD in the germline V gene. The CDR3 loop spans 13 amino acids. Trimming cost V 3 bases and J 4 bases, with 10 bases left between them. CDR3 sequence: CAISDRVLYEQYF. The CDR3 DNA reads as TGTGCCATCAGTGACAGGGTCCTATACGAGCAGTACTTC.

This clonotype has a count of ten or more. In DNA form, the CDR3 reads TGCAGCGTTGAAGGTCGGCAAGGCGGCACTGAAGCTTTCTTT. This codes for CSVEGRQGGTEAFF. The chain employs TRBV29-1 and TRBJ1-1; D ambiguous. Trimming pared 1 base from V and 4 bases from J, leaving 13 bases between. The CDR3 contains 14 residues. Germline-derived CDR1 and CDR2 are SQVTM and ANQGSEA.

This clonotype came up many times. The rearrangement joins TRBV27 to TRBJ2-7; 8 bases align to TRBD1. There are 14 residues in the CDR3. Trimming removed 2 bases from V and 2 bases from J; junction bases left unmatched: 2. Germline V gene lookup returns CDR1 MNHEY and CDR2 SMNVEV (reference sequence). The DNA of the CDR3 is TGTGCCAGCAGTTTAACGACAGGGGCCTACGAGCAGTACTTC. This codes for CASSLTTGAYEQYF.

The J gene is TRBJ1-2, the V gene TRBV5-5; D perhaps matches TRBD1 (5 bases). The germline CDR1 and CDR2 sequences are SGHKS and YYEKEE (reference sequence). The CDR3 loop spans 16 amino acids. Trimming cost V 0 bases and J 0 bases, with 12 bases left between them. CDR3 nucleotides: TGTGCCAGCAGCTTGGCAGCAGGGTTAGCTAACTATGGCTACACCTTC. This gives the protein CASSLAAGLANYGYTF.

This clonotype turned up a few times. The chain recombines TRBV7-2 with TRBJ2-5; possibly TRBD2 for D (5 bases). Germline V lookup: CDR1 SGHTA, CDR2 FQGNSA. V was trimmed by 4 bases and J by 5 bases, leaving 11 bases between them. CDR3 size: 13 residues. CDR3 nucleotide sequence: TGTGCCAGCAGCTACGGACTGGGGGAGACCCAGTACTTC. It codes for CASSYGLGETQYF.

The chain uses TRBV7-6 and TRBJ2-3, with D perhaps assigned TRBD1 or TRBD2 (5 bases each). CDR1 and CDR2 from the germline V gene are SGHVS and FNYEAQ. The CDR3 has 16 amino acids. V gave up 1 base and J gave up 2 bases, with 13 bases separating them. Here the CDR3 reads CASSLGGALITDTQYF. In DNA form, the CDR3 reads TGTGCCAGCAGCTTAGGAGGGGCCTTGATCACAGATACGCAGTATTTT.

This clonotype was seen many times. DNA for the CDR3: TGTGCTAGTGGTTTGGGTACTGAAGCTTTCTTT. Amino acid sequence: CASGLGTEAFF. The chain recombines TRBV12-5 with TRBJ1-1, with D uncertain. Germline CDR1 reads LGHNT; CDR2 reads FRNRAP. The CDR3 is made up of 11 amino acids. V was trimmed by 1 base and J by 5 bases, leaving 2 bases between them.

There are many counts of this clonotype. The V and J genes are TRBV7-9 and TRBJ2-5, with TRBD2 matching over 11 bases. CDR1 is SEHNR and CDR2 is FQNEAQ in the germline V gene (reference sequence). There are 14 residues in the CDR3. V lost 5 bases to trimming and J lost 5 bases; unmatched junction nucleotides: 4. CDR3 region: CASSTRTSGETQYF. CDR3 DNA: TGTGCCAGCAGCACCCGGACTAGCGGGGAGACCCAGTACTTC.

This clonotype was recorded a few times. This chain connects TRBV12-3 or TRBV12-4 to TRBJ2-7; possibly TRBD2 for D (5 bases). This CDR3 comprises 12 residues. Between the trimmed V and J ends, which lost 7 bases and 3 bases, there was a span of 10 bases. In DNA form, the CDR3 reads TGTGCCAGCAACCATGGAGGCTACGAGCAGTACTTC. It is translated as CASNHGGYEQYF.

This clonotype is a singleton in its sample. V and J are TRBV6-2 or TRBV6-3 and TRBJ2-1; 9 bases match TRBD1. V shed 8 bases, J shed 4 bases, and the junction held 9 bases outside the gene matches. The CDR3 has 15 residues. Germline V CDR1 and CDR2: MNHEY, SVGEGT. CDR3 sequence reads: CASATMGQGYNEQFF. The CDR3 DNA reads TGTGCCAGCGCGACGATGGGACAGGGATACAATGAGCAGTTCTTC.

This clonotype turned up a few times. The CDR3 DNA reads TGTGCCAGCAGCGTAGTAGGGCCTAGCGGGGGCCCGGACACAGATACGCAGTATTTT. Residues: CASSVVGPSGGPDTDTQYF. The chain has TRBV9 and TRBJ2-3, with 10 bases matching TRBD2. From germline, CDR1 is SGDLS and CDR2 YYNGEE. V gave up 0 bases and J gave up 2 bases; unmatched junction bases: 12. The CDR3 runs 19 residues.

This clonotype showed up just a few times. The chain has TRBV5-1 and TRBJ2-2; perhaps D is TRBD1 or TRBD2 (5 bases each). The V gene's germline CDR1 is SGHRS and CDR2 YFSETQ. Trimming took 2 bases from V and 4 from J, leaving 15 bases between them. The CDR3 sequence is 16 residues long. CDR3 in amino acids: CASSFRDPQGTGELFF. CDR3 nucleotides: TGCGCCAGCAGCTTCCGGGACCCACAAGGCACCGGGGAGCTGTTTTTT.

This clonotype was counted between two and nine times. V gene TRBV3-1 combines with J gene TRBJ1-1, with 8 bases that match TRBD1. Germline V CDR1 and CDR2: LGHDT, YNNKEL (reference sequence). The CDR3 spans 13 residues. The trim removed 3 bases at V and 9 bases at J, leaving 6 bases unmatched. CDR3 sequence (DNA): TGTGCCAGCAGCCAGCTAGACAGGGGCCAAGCTTTCTTT. This translates into CASSQLDRGQAFF.

The gene calls are TRBV6-5 and TRBJ2-7; 9 nucleotides line up with TRBD1. CDR1 is MNHEY, CDR2 SVGAGI, per germline. There are 13 residues in the CDR3. V lost 2 bases to trimming and J lost 6 bases; unmatched junction nucleotides: 2. CDR3 in amino acids: CASSYHRGLEQYF. The CDR3 DNA follows: TGTGCCAGCAGTTACCACAGGGGGCTCGAGCAGTACTTC.

This clonotype came up many times. The chain joins TRBV7-9 to TRBJ2-7, with 8 nucleotides matching TRBD1. The ends lost 5 bases at V and 6 bases at J; junction bases unmatched: 6. In germline, CDR1 is SEHNR, CDR2 FQNEAQ (reference sequence). The CDR3 runs 13 residues. The CDR3 region has the DNA TGTGCCAGCAGCGCGGACAGGGCGACCGAGCAGTACTTC. It yields the protein CASSADRATEQYF.